A single sample gave rise to the 23 T cell receptor beta chains below, sequenced in a study of cytomegalovirus exposure and HLA in healthy donors. Primers for the PCR totalled 60 Vbeta and 13 Jbeta. Data came from immunoSEQ multiplex PCR; TCRdb stores just in-frame clones and leaves some out. This table holds 60,000 to 80,000 clones. The sample taken for sequencing was PBMCs. The receptors here all came from a boy aged 5-17 years in good health and CMV-seronegative.

V gene TRBV29-1 combines with J gene TRBJ2-1, with D possibly matching TRBD1 (6 bases). Germline assignment: CDR1 SQVTM and CDR2 ANQGSEA. V shed 6 bases and J shed 4 bases, with 19 bases lying between them. The CDR3 totals 15 residues. CDR3 nucleotides: TGCAGCGTCACAGGGATCCGGGGACCATACAATGAGCAGTTCTTC. Translation gives CSVTGIRGPYNEQFF.

The chain carries TRBV5-1 and TRBJ1-5, with 7 bases fitting TRBD1. V gave up 3 bases and J gave up 5 bases; unmatched junction bases: 2. Germline V lookup: CDR1 SGHRS, CDR2 YFSETQ. The CDR3 sequence is 13 residues long. The chain's CDR3 is CASSWDRDQPQHF. The CDR3 DNA sequence: TGCGCCAGCAGCTGGGACAGAGATCAGCCCCAGCATTTT. Variable domain in full (rest from reference TRBV5-1 and TRBJ1-5): KAGVTQTPRYLIKTRGQQVTLSCSPISGHRSVSWYQQTPGQGLQFLFEYFSETQRNKGNFPGRFSGRQFSNSRSEMNVSTLELGDSALYLCASSWDRDQPQHFGDGTRLSIL.

The chain joins TRBV6-1 to TRBJ2-1, with a possible D match to TRBD2 (7 bases). Germline lookup yields CDR1 MNHNS and CDR2 SASEGT. V was shortened by 4 bases and J by 0 bases, with 22 bases between the two germline ends. This CDR3 contains 19 residues. The CDR3 DNA follows: TGTGCCAGCAGTGGGAGGGGGGGGGACCGACGCAGCTCCTACAATGAGCAGTTCTTC. As protein: CASSGRGGDRRSSYNEQFF.

The chain combines TRBV12-5 with TRBJ1-1; 7 bases align to TRBD1. Germline V gene lookup returns CDR1 LGHNT and CDR2 FRNRAP. CDR3 size: 13 residues. The V and J ends lost 7 bases and 13 bases, in that order; junction bases with no gene match: 15. CDR3 loop: CASATSGTASGFF. CDR3 nucleotide sequence: TGTGCTAGTGCTACCTCCGGGACAGCCTCTGGTTTCTTT.

The chain uses TRBV30 and TRBJ1-1, with D possibly matching TRBD1 (5 bases). Germline V gives CDR1 GTSNPN, CDR2 SVGIG (reference sequence). The CDR3 runs 16 residues. Trimming shortened V by 2 bases and J by 0 bases, and 16 bases separated the two germline ends. CDR3 protein: CAWSLGTTTLNTEAFF. CDR3 nucleotide sequence: TGTGCCTGGAGTTTGGGGACTACAACATTGAACACTGAAGCTTTCTTT.

The V gene is TRBV9, the J gene TRBJ1-5; the D gene is possibly TRBD1 (6 bases). Germline-derived CDR1 and CDR2 are SGDLS and YYNGEE. With 1 base removed from V and 4 bases from J, the gap between germline ends came to 12 bases. This CDR3 has 15 amino acids. The CDR3 DNA is TGTGCCAGCAGCGTATCAGGGGCTATTAATCAGCCCCAGCATTTT. It codes for CASSVSGAINQPQHF. Complete variable domain (other parts from reference TRBV9 and TRBJ1-5): DSGVTQTPKHLITATGQRVTLRCSPRSGDLSVYWYQQSLDQGLQFLIQYYNGEERAKGNILERFSAQQFPDLHSELNLSSLELGDSALYFCASSVSGAINQPQHFGDGTRLSIL.

V usage is TRBV7-9 and J usage is TRBJ2-1; D is ambiguous. The V gene's germline CDR1 is SEHNR and CDR2 FQNEAQ (reference sequence). Trimming took off 5 bases at V and 2 bases at J, with 10 bases between the two ends. CDR3 length: 14 amino acids. Written as DNA, the CDR3 is TGTGCCAGCAGCCTCTCTAGGCCCTACAATGAGCAGTTCTTC. It yields the protein CASSLSRPYNEQFF.

V usage is TRBV19 and J usage is TRBJ1-1; the D gene is possibly TRBD1 (6 bases). V lost 4 bases to trimming and J lost 6 bases, with 15 bases between them. Germline lookup yields CDR1 LNHDA and CDR2 SQIVND (reference sequence). CDR3 size: 14 residues. CDR3 nucleotide sequence: TGTGCCAGTAGTACGGGACACCTATATCCTGAAGCTTTCTTT. Translation: CASSTGHLYPEAFF. The whole variable domain, remainder taken from reference TRBV19 and TRBJ1-1, is DGGITQSPKYLFRKEGQNVTLSCEQNLNHDAMYWYRQDPGQGLRLIYYSQIVNDFQKGDIAEGYSVSREKKESFPLTVTSAQKNPTAFYLCASSTGHLYPEAFFGQGTRLTVV.

The V and J genes are TRBV19 and TRBJ2-5; the match to TRBD2 covers 7 bases. The germline V gene has CDR1 LNHDA and CDR2 SQIVND (reference sequence). The CDR3 has 15 residues. Trimming at V came to 5 bases and at J to 3 bases, leaving 9 bases not matched to a gene. This chain's CDR3 is CASSPGGAGEETQYF. The DNA of the CDR3 is TGTGCCAGTAGTCCCGGAGGGGCGGGAGAAGAGACCCAGTACTTC.

The chain employs TRBV19 and TRBJ1-2; D is unclear. With 2 bases removed from V and 4 bases from J, the gap between germline ends came to 14 bases. This CDR3 comprises 15 residues. Looked up from germline, CDR1 is LNHDA and CDR2 is SQIVND (reference sequence). This chain's CDR3 is CASSIKGGMGYGYTF. CDR3 DNA sequence: TGTGCCAGTAGTATAAAGGGCGGGATGGGCTATGGCTACACCTTC.

This chain uses TRBV7-9 with TRBJ2-4, with D perhaps matching TRBD1 (7 bases). The CDR3 length is 18 residues. Per germline, CDR1 SEHNR and CDR2 FQNEAQ (reference sequence). Trimming pared 10 bases from V and 1 base from J, leaving 26 bases between. The CDR3 DNA reads as TGTGCCACCCTAAGGACAGGACTAACGGCCGGCGCCAAAAACATTCAGTACTTC. Translation gives CATLRTGLTAGAKNIQYF.

This chain uses TRBV6-1 with TRBJ2-1; TRBD2 might be the D (6 bases). The germline V gene encodes CDR1 MNHNS and CDR2 SASEGT. This CDR3 spans 15 amino acids. Trimming stripped 0 bases from V and 6 bases from J, with 12 bases between. This CDR3 reads CASSEAAVGGNEQFF. Written as DNA, the CDR3 is TGTGCCAGCAGTGAAGCGGCGGTGGGGGGCAATGAGCAGTTCTTC.

CDR3 coding DNA: TGTGCCAGCAGCTGGAGGACGGCGAGCAATCAGCCCCAGCATTTT. It yields the protein CASSWRTASNQPQHF. J is TRBJ1-5 and V is TRBV7-2, with no clear D. Between the trimmed V and J ends, which lost 4 bases and 1 base, there was a span of 11 bases. CDR1 and CDR2 (germline): SGHTA, FQGNSA. This CDR3 region has 15 residues.

The chain has TRBV7-9 and TRBJ1-1; no reliable D call. Between the trimmed V and J ends, which lost 2 bases and 6 bases, there was a span of 4 bases. There are 11 residues in the CDR3. Germline V gene lookup returns CDR1 SEHNR and CDR2 FQNEAQ (reference sequence). CDR3 residues: CASSLSSEAFF. The CDR3 nucleotides are TGTGCCAGCAGCTTAAGCTCTGAAGCTTTCTTT. Looking up the rest from reference TRBV7-9 and TRBJ1-1 gives the full variable domain: DTGVSQNPRHKITKRGQNVTFRCDPISEHNRLYWYRQTLGQGPEFLTYFQNEAQLEKSRLLSDRFSAERPKGSFSTLEIQRTEQGDSAMYLCASSLSSEAFFGQGTRLTVV.

This chain links TRBV18 with TRBJ2-3; 7 bases fit TRBD2. J lost 0 bases, V lost 5 bases, and 5 bases had no gene match. In germline, CDR1 is KGHSH, CDR2 LQKENI. The CDR3 length is 15 residues. CDR3 protein: CASSDGRVSTDTQYF. DNA for the CDR3: TGTGCCAGCTCAGATGGGAGGGTAAGCACAGATACGCAGTATTTT.

This chain uses TRBV6-5 with TRBJ1-1; tentative D call: TRBD1 (6 bases). Germline V gives CDR1 MNHEY, CDR2 SVGAGI. The CDR3 consists of 15 residues. The V end was cut by 5 bases, the J end by 1 base, with 14 bases between. This CDR3 reads CASSQTGTPNTEAFF. The CDR3 bases are TGTGCCAGCAGTCAGACCGGGACACCGAACACTGAAGCTTTCTTT.

The chain uses TRBV27 and TRBJ2-1; no firm D call. The V end lost 6 bases, the J end lost 5 bases, and 11 bases lay between the germline ends. This CDR3 region has 13 residues. CDR1 and CDR2 (germline): MNHEY, SMNVEV (reference sequence). Written as DNA, the CDR3 is TGTGCCAGCAGCACAATTACAGACAATGAGCAGTTCTTC. Protein: CASSTITDNEQFF.

The CDR3 loop reads CASSLDWGGRETQYF. For the CDR3, the DNA is TGTGCCAGCAGCTTAGACTGGGGGGGGAGAGAGACCCAGTACTTC. The chain joins TRBV7-9 to TRBJ2-5, with 7 bases identical to TRBD2. CDR1 SEHNR and CDR2 FQNEAQ come from the germline V gene (reference sequence). V trimming: 1 base; J trimming: 4 bases; junction bases outside the gene matches: 6. This CDR3 comprises 15 residues.

J is TRBJ2-1 and V is TRBV18, with a weak D call TRBD2 (7 bases). Trimming pared 1 base from V and 6 bases from J, leaving 19 bases between. The CDR3 totals 17 residues. Per germline, CDR1 KGHSH and CDR2 LQKENI. This chain's CDR3 is CASSPRAGARGANEQFF. CDR3 bases: TGTGCCAGCTCACCACGCGCGGGGGCCCGGGGAGCCAATGAGCAGTTCTTC.

The chain recombines TRBV19 with TRBJ1-2, with 11 positions matching TRBD1. There are 14 residues in the CDR3. Looked up from germline, CDR1 is LNHDA and CDR2 is SQIVND (reference sequence). V trimming: 3 bases; J trimming: 8 bases; junction bases outside the gene matches: 5. CDR3 nucleotide sequence: TGTGCCAGTAGTATTAGCGGGACAGGGGGAGGCTACACCTTC. It codes for CASSISGTGGGYTF.

V usage is TRBV7-3 and J usage is TRBJ1-2; 9 bases align to TRBD1. The CDR3 length is 17 residues. V dropped 5 bases and J dropped 4; count of bases not matched to a gene: 14. Germline V gene data show CDR1 as SGHTA and CDR2 as FQGTGA. This chain's CDR3 is CASSPTGGDLGIYGYTF. CDR3 DNA sequence: TGTGCCAGCAGCCCGACAGGGGGGGACCTGGGTATCTATGGCTACACCTTC.

V is TRBV19 and J is TRBJ2-5; 9 bases are shared with TRBD1. CDR3 length: 16 residues. The germline V gene encodes CDR1 LNHDA and CDR2 SQIVND (reference sequence). J lost 2 bases, V lost 9 bases, and 13 bases had no gene match. This CDR3 is CASQSTGQGGQETQYF. The DNA for the CDR3 is TGTGCCAGCCAAAGTACGGGACAGGGCGGGCAAGAGACCCAGTACTTC.

The chain links TRBV7-6 to TRBJ2-7; possibly TRBD2 for D (5 bases). Germline V lookup: CDR1 SGHVS, CDR2 FNYEAQ. This CDR3 region has 15 residues. Deletions cut 5 bases from V and 2 bases from J, with 16 bases between. The CDR3 bases are TGTGCCAGCAGCCCTTGGACTCCTGGGGCCTACGAGCAGTACTTC. It is translated as CASSPWTPGAYEQYF. The variable domain in full, completed from reference TRBV7-6 and TRBJ2-7, reads GAGVSQSPRYKVTKRGQDVALRCDPISGHVSLYWYRQALGQGPEFLTYFNYEAQQDKSGLPNDRFSAERPEGSISTLTIQRTEQRDSAMYRCASSPWTPGAYEQYFGPGTRLTVT.